The 14 T cell receptor beta chains listed next were all sequenced from one sample in a study of blood T cell repertoires in COVID-19. The assay was immunoSEQ multiplex PCR, and TCRdb's table has in-frame clones only and misses some. Found here are 300,000 or so clones, roughly 87% of them singletons; the top ten hold 0.9% to 1.2%. The sample comprised PBMCs or T cells enriched from blood (not recorded which). The receptors derive from a woman in her 30s who had recovered from COVID-19.

This chain uses TRBV4-1 with TRBJ2-7; 7 nucleotides agree with TRBD2. Germline V gene data show CDR1 as MGHRA and CDR2 as YSYEKL. Unmatched junction bases numbered 8, after V lost 5 bases and J lost 4 bases. The CDR3 contains 14 residues. The CDR3 here is CASSASGAMYEQYF. In DNA form, the CDR3 reads TGCGCCAGCAGCGCCAGCGGGGCAATGTACGAGCAGTACTTC.

This chain joins TRBV12-3 or TRBV12-4 and TRBJ2-7; 9 bases agree with TRBD1. The junction had 5 bases not matched to a gene; V was cut back by 8 bases and J by 6 bases. The CDR3 length is 12 residues. The CDR3 DNA reads as TGTGCCAGCGCGACAGGGGGTGGCGAGCAGTACTTC. Translating gives CASATGGGEQYF.

The chain carries TRBV6-7 and TRBJ1-5, with D tentatively TRBD1 (6 bases). TRBV6-7 is flagged as an ORF with uncertain function. This CDR3 has 16 residues. The V gene lost 0 bases and the J gene lost 7 bases, with 16 bases spanning the gap. As DNA, the CDR3 is TGTGCCAGCAGTTACTCGAGCCCCACCCAGGGGCAGCCCCAGCATTTT. Translation: CASSYSSPTQGQPQHF.

The chain has TRBV9 and TRBJ1-6, with 10 positions matching TRBD1. The germline V gene encodes CDR1 SGDLS and CDR2 YYNGEE. The V segment lost 3 bases and the J segment 14 bases; nucleotides outside the gene matches: 8. The CDR3 consists of 14 residues. The CDR3 DNA sequence: TGTGCCAGCAGCGAGGGACAGGGGTCCTTGGCCCTCCACTTT. It encodes CASSEGQGSLALHF.

The CDR3 sequence is CASGERSGTPVQETQYF. The CDR3 DNA reads as TGTGCCAGCGGCGAGCGATCCGGGACACCGGTCCAAGAGACCCAGTACTTC. J is TRBJ2-5 and V is TRBV11-3; tentatively, D is TRBD1 (6 bases). The CDR3 is made up of 17 amino acids. Germline V gene data show CDR1 as SGHNT and CDR2 as YENEEA. V lost 8 bases, J lost 1 base, and 23 bases lay in between. Full variable domain (rest looked up from reference TRBV11-3 and TRBJ2-5): EAGVVQSPRYKIIEKKQPVAFWCNPISGHNTLYWYLQNLGQGPELLIRYENEEAVDDSQLPKDRFSAERLKGVDSTLKIQPAELGDSAVYLCASGERSGTPVQETQYFGPGTRLLVL.

The chain links TRBV10-2 to TRBJ1-1; D gene ambiguous. Per germline, CDR1 WSHSY and CDR2 SAAADI. V shed 4 bases and J shed 1 base, with 10 bases lying between them. This CDR3 spans 14 amino acids. CDR3 protein: CASSGELQNTEAFF. In DNA form, the CDR3 reads TGCGCCAGCAGTGGGGAGCTACAGAACACTGAAGCTTTCTTT.

The chain recombines TRBV27 with TRBJ1-1; the match to TRBD1 covers 9 bases. Trimming removed 3 bases from V and 10 bases from J; junction bases left unmatched: 6. CDR1 is MNHEY, CDR2 SMNVEV, per germline (reference sequence). The CDR3 runs to 13 residues. The CDR3 sequence is CASSFRDRVVAFF. DNA for the CDR3: TGTGCCAGCAGTTTTAGGGACAGGGTCGTAGCTTTCTTT.

V is TRBV13 and J is TRBJ2-7, with 11 bases identical to TRBD2. There are 15 residues in the CDR3. The ends lost 5 bases at V and 6 bases at J; junction bases unmatched: 9. Germline CDR1 PRHDT, CDR2 FYEKMQ (reference sequence). As DNA, the CDR3 is TGTGCCAGCAGCCCGGGTCTACTAGCGGGGGTCGAGCAGTACTTC. It specifies CASSPGLLAGVEQYF.

The genes are TRBV7-6 and TRBJ2-3, with a possible D match to TRBD1 (6 bases). The CDR3 length is 18 residues. Trimming removed 5 bases at V and 4 bases at J, with 25 bases between. Germline V gives CDR1 SGHVS, CDR2 FNYEAQ. CDR3 sequence reads: CASSPQGLARTLPDTQYF. The DNA of the CDR3 is TGTGCCAGCAGCCCGCAGGGGTTAGCTAGGACCCTCCCAGATACGCAGTATTTT.

The chain joins TRBV18 to TRBJ2-7, with D possibly matching TRBD1 (7 bases). This CDR3 has 17 amino acids. V was cut by 1 base and J by 2 bases, with 18 bases left in between. Germline V gene data show CDR1 as KGHSH and CDR2 as LQKENI. DNA of the CDR3: TGTGCCAGCTCACCACGGCCAGGGGGACTCGAACCCTACGAGCAGTACTTC. It is translated as CASSPRPGGLEPYEQYF.

The genes are TRBV28 and TRBJ2-7, with D possibly TRBD2 on 6 matching bases. The CDR3 spans 15 residues. The germline gives CDR1 MDHEN, CDR2 SYDVKM. V gave up 5 bases and J gave up 2 bases, with 16 bases separating them. The CDR3 loop is CASSKFRQRAYEQYF. CDR3 sequence (DNA): TGTGCCAGCAGTAAATTCCGACAGCGGGCCTACGAGCAGTACTTC.

The chain has TRBV5-1 and TRBJ2-2; 11 nucleotides agree with TRBD1. The V and J ends lost 4 bases and 3 bases, in that order; junction bases with no gene match: 5. The CDR3 has 16 residues. Looked up from germline, CDR1 is SGHRS and CDR2 is YFSETQ. This CDR3 is CASSPRGQGDTGELFF. CDR3 DNA sequence: TGCGCCAGCAGCCCCCGGGGACAGGGGGACACCGGGGAGCTGTTTTTT.

Only one count was recorded for this clone. This chain links TRBV11-2 with TRBJ1-4, with 10 bases aligning to TRBD1. The CDR3 consists of 15 residues. CDR1 is SGHAT and CDR2 is FQNNGV in the germline V gene. With V trimmed by 1 base and J by 8 bases, 4 bases remained unmatched. CDR3 bases: TGTGCCAGCAGCTTAGGCGAGACAGGGGGCGAAAAACTGTTTTTT. This gives the protein CASSLGETGGEKLFF. The full variable domain, its missing parts supplied by reference TRBV11-2 and TRBJ1-4, is EAGVAQSPRYKIIEKRQSVAFWCNPISGHATLYWYQQILGQGPKLLIQFQNNGVVDDSQLPKDRFSAERLKGVDSTLKIQPAKLEDSAVYLCASSLGETGGEKLFFGSGTQLSVL.

The V and J genes are TRBV19 and TRBJ2-5, with TRBD2 identical over 9 bases. This CDR3 region has 17 residues. V shed 3 bases, J shed 0 bases, and the junction held 8 bases outside the gene matches. Per germline, CDR1 LNHDA and CDR2 SQIVND (reference sequence). Here the CDR3 reads CASSIEWVAGDQETQYF. The CDR3 DNA reads TGTGCCAGTAGTATCGAATGGGTAGCGGGGGACCAAGAGACCCAGTACTTC.